This TCR beta chain was profiled in a study of blood T cells in healthy people across ages. Study results and caveats: Naive CD4+ cells and diversity were both higher in long-lived donors than in aged donors.

Details on this clonotype: The antigen is not known.

Trimming stripped 3 bases from V and 7 bases from J, with 12 bases between. CDR1 and CDR2 from the germline V gene are SGHAT and FQNNGV. This CDR3 contains 13 residues. Donors ranged from roughly 6 to 100 years old and were healthy Caucasians in Russia. Primers used in a second PCR of roughly 6 to 12 cycles were a sample-barcoded 5' primer and a J-beta primer mix. Template switching added a 12-random-nucleotide identifier to every cDNA molecule. TCRdb reprocessed the 5' RACE reads via MiXCR and lists one record per CDR3 protein. The sample has 730,000 or so distinct CDR3 sequences, approximately 39% seen once.

The chain has TRBV11-2 and TRBJ2-5; D is possibly TRBD1 (5 bases). The clonotype was recovered from a woman aged 60 to 75 in good health. Sequencing was done on a sample of blood. CDR3 in amino acids: CASSLGPQGTQYF. The CDR3 DNA is TGTGCCAGCAGCTTGGGCCCTCAGGGGACCCAGTACTTC.